These 9 T cell receptor beta chains originate from one sample sequenced in a study of T cell changes during pregnancy in multiple sclerosis. The assay was immunoSEQ multiplex PCR, and TCRdb's table has in-frame clones only and misses some. There are about 36,000 clones in the sample; around nine tenths occur only once, and about 10% lies in the top ten. The sample consisted of CD8+ T cells from peripheral blood mononuclear cells, taken in the third trimester of pregnancy. Receptor source: a female donor with multiple sclerosis, enrolled in a pregnancy study.

The chain carries TRBV6-5 and TRBJ1-1; D is uncertain. The CDR3 is 12 residues long. CDR1 is MNHEY, CDR2 SVGAGI, per germline. V lost 2 bases and J lost 6, with 7 bases in between. In nucleotides, the CDR3 is TGTGCCAGCAGTTACGGCTCCGCTGAAGCTTTCTTT. It codes for CASSYGSAEAFF.

The genes are TRBV4-2 and TRBJ2-7, with D possibly being TRBD2 (5 bases). Germline CDR1 is LGHNA and CDR2 is YNFKEQ. Trimming took off 3 bases at V and 2 bases at J, with 8 bases between the two ends. This CDR3 comprises 13 residues. CDR3 nucleotide sequence: TGTGCCAGCAGCCACCGAGGGACCTACGAGCAGTACTTC. Residues: CASSHRGTYEQYF.

The chain joins TRBV29-1 to TRBJ2-7; TRBD1 matches at 7 bases. Unmatched junction bases numbered 7, after V lost 7 bases and J lost 1 base. The germline CDR1 and CDR2 sequences are SQVTM and ANQGSEA. This CDR3 region has 13 residues. CDR3 residues: CSARWDRSYEQYF. The CDR3, as DNA: TGCAGCGCCCGTTGGGACAGATCCTACGAGCAGTACTTC.

This chain uses TRBV7-9 with TRBJ1-3; 8 positions match TRBD1. J lost 0 bases, V lost 1 base, and 2 bases had no gene match. The CDR3 is 16 amino acids. Germline-derived CDR1 and CDR2 are SEHNR and FQNEAQ (reference sequence). The CDR3 DNA sequence: TGTGCCAGCAGCTTAGGGGACAGGACCTCTGGAAACACCATATATTTT. Its translation: CASSLGDRTSGNTIYF.

The chain is built from TRBV16 and TRBJ1-1; TRBD1 matches 8 bases. Germline V CDR1 and CDR2: KGHSY, FQNENV. The junction had 10 bases not matched to a gene; V was cut back by 3 bases and J by 10 bases. The CDR3 consists of 14 residues. The CDR3 nucleotides read TGTGCCAGCAGCCAGACGACAGGGGCCGATTTAGCTTTCTTT. It codes for CASSQTTGADLAFF.

The chain combines TRBV28 with TRBJ1-1, with TRBD1 identical over 7 bases. The CDR3 has 14 amino acids. CDR1 is MDHEN and CDR2 is SYDVKM in the germline V gene. V shed 1 base, J shed 4 bases, and the junction held 3 bases outside the gene matches. Written as DNA, the CDR3 is TGTGCCAGCAGTTTATTGTCAGGGGGCACTGAAGCTTTCTTT. As protein: CASSLLSGGTEAFF.

The CDR3 here is CASSSQSGRRGEQFF. In DNA form, the CDR3 reads TGTGCCAGCAGCTCACAAAGCGGGAGAAGAGGTGAGCAGTTCTTC. The chain uses TRBV11-2 and TRBJ2-1; 8 positions match TRBD2. CDR3 length equals 15 residues. J gave up 9 bases and V 4 bases, and 11 bases lay outside the gene matches. Per germline, CDR1 SGHAT and CDR2 FQNNGV.

CDR3 bases: TGTGCCAGCAGTGGGGGACTAGCGGTCTTGTTTGAGCAGTTCTTC. Residues: CASSGGLAVLFEQFF. The V and J genes are TRBV6-6 and TRBJ2-1; 11 bases map to TRBD2. V shed 5 bases and J 9 bases; nucleotides not matched to a gene: 9. There are 15 residues in the CDR3. Germline V gene sequence: CDR1 MNHNY, CDR2 SVGAGI (reference sequence).

This rearrangement joins TRBV6-1 to TRBJ2-7, with D perhaps matching TRBD2 (6 bases). The germline V gene encodes CDR1 MNHNS and CDR2 SASEGT. Trimming took 6 bases from V and 0 from J, leaving 15 bases between them. The CDR3 runs 15 residues. The CDR3 reads CASSVGLFSSYEQYF. For the CDR3, the DNA is TGTGCCAGCAGCGTAGGACTATTCAGCTCCTACGAGCAGTACTTC.